This TCR beta chain was sequenced in a study of T cell repertoires in cytomegalovirus infection. Background on the study: Based on public TCR beta signatures, there were indications of CMV infection and of a matching HLA type. Points from the study as a whole: Cumulated frequencies of public TCR beta families served to identify carriers of CMV plus the relevant HLA.

Each CDR3 protein gets one entry after TCRdb re-called the reads with MiXCR. The sample has nearly 700,000 distinct CDR3 sequences; around 31% are singletons. Trimming took 7 bases from V and 2 from J; bases not matched to a gene: 6. The CDR3 runs 15 residues. Germline CDR1 reads SGHTA; CDR2 reads FQGNSA. As regards this clonotype: Its specificity is not known.

This clonotype was sampled from a human donor in good health (CMV status not recorded). Some clones in this sample may be carry-over from other donors' samples. This rearrangement joins TRBV7-2 to TRBJ2-1, with 9 bases that match TRBD2. The sequenced sample was cultured PBMCs, obtained from culture after CMV antigen stimulation. The CDR3 sequence is CASKPSSGTYNEQFF. CDR3 DNA sequence: TGTGCCAGCAAGCCTTCTAGCGGGACCTACAATGAGCAGTTCTTC.